Detailed here is one T cell receptor (beta chain). All recovered Cohort 3 donors got two negative PCRs, got clearance, or saw symptom resolution. Trimming cost V 3 bases and J 5 bases; bases outside gene matches: 4. There are 14 residues in the CDR3. The V gene's germline CDR1 is KGHDR and CDR2 SFDVKD. The data belong to a study of blood T cell repertoires in COVID-19. At the level of the study: The cDNA or gDNA used as material had been derived from T cells, B-cell-depleted T cells, or PBMCs.

Profiling relied on immunoSEQ multiplex PCR, and the TCRdb table lists in-frame clones only, not all of them. The sample holds some 270,000 clones, 80% to 90% seen once. The chain couples TRBV24-1 to TRBJ2-5; TRBD1 aligns across 8 bases. The TCR comes from a woman aged 25-40 years who had recovered from COVID-19. The sample was PBMCs or T cells enriched from blood (not recorded which). CDR3 coding DNA: TGTGCCACCAGTGATCGGACAGGGACGGAGACCCAGTACTTC. This sequence encodes CATSDRTGTETQYF.